The entry below describes one T cell receptor beta chain. The antigen remains undetermined. This sample was included in a study of graft-versus-host responses after intestinal transplantation. Study-wide context: For approximately three years after anti-thymocyte globulin induction, all recipients took tacrolimus and steroids.

Regarding the study as a whole: HvG clone declines early post-transplant were associated with peak circulating GvH levels. The authors found GvH clones in recipient marrow, some appearing first in ileum or blood.

Using immunoSEQ multiplex PCR, the repertoire was profiled, and TCRdb retains in-frame clones only, with some absent. The data contain 90,000 or so clones, roughly four fifths of them singletons. The receptor was derived from a human donor who received an intestinal transplant. Specimen: unstimulated CD4+ T cells sorted from spleen or lymph node cells, collected before intestinal transplant.

In DNA form, the CDR3 reads TGTGCCATCAGTGATCCGCGGGCTGGCAATGAGCAGTTCTTC. This encodes CAISDPRAGNEQFF. The rearrangement uses TRBV10-3 and TRBJ2-1; TRBD2 is a possible D gene (5 bases). Trimming stripped 3 bases from V and 6 bases from J, with 12 bases between. The germline V gene encodes CDR1 ENHRY and CDR2 SYGVKD. This CDR3 contains 14 residues.